Presented here are 25 T cell receptor beta chains from one specimen sequenced in a study of radiation and T cells in renal cell carcinoma (dated by TCRdb to 2020 to 2022). Library construction relied on the immunoSEQ multiplex PCR assay. The table was pulled from immuneACCESS by TCRdb, which kept in-frame rearrangements only. Such tables lose some clones; where checked, under half of the loss comes from unresolved V genes, and the rest has no known cause. In this sample the table shows more than 60,000 clones, 70% to 90% of which occur a single time. The ten most abundant clones make up around 2.5% of the sample. In light of the paper, this sample's time point label describes: blood 4 weeks post-SBRT, at nephrectomy. This specimen's treatment or condition label, per the study, means: 15 Gy SBRT to primary tumor, nephrectomy 4 weeks later. Material: blood, obtained from a patient whose treatment included radiotherapy and nephrectomy. These receptors were collected from a woman aged 55-75 years with renal cell carcinoma.

This clone was seen once. The chain combines TRBV11-2 with TRBJ2-1, with 9 bases identical to TRBD1. Per the germline V gene, CDR1 is SGHAT and CDR2 is FQNNGV. V shed 1 base and J 9 bases; nucleotides not matched to a gene: 13. This CDR3 has 17 amino acids. The CDR3 coding sequence is TGTGCCAGCAGCTTAGTAGGGACAGGGATGGACCGAGGTGAGCAGTTCTTC. It encodes CASSLVGTGMDRGEQFF. The whole variable domain, filled in from reference TRBV11-2 and TRBJ2-1, reads EAGVAQSPRYKIIEKRQSVAFWCNPISGHATLYWYQQILGQGPKLLIQFQNNGVVDDSQLPKDRFSAERLKGVDSTLKIQPAKLEDSAVYLCASSLVGTGMDRGEQFFGPGTRLTVL.

The V gene is TRBV30, the J gene TRBJ1-2, with TRBD1 as a possible D gene (5 bases). Germline CDR1 reads GTSNPN; CDR2 reads SVGIG (reference sequence). This CDR3 has 15 residues. With 0 bases removed from V and 4 bases from J, the gap between germline ends came to 15 bases. CDR3 in amino acids: CAWSVRSGGFYGYTF. DNA of the CDR3: TGTGCCTGGAGTGTACGTTCGGGGGGATTCTATGGCTACACCTTC.

The chain recombines TRBV10-3 with TRBJ2-7, with D possibly TRBD2 on 6 matching bases. The CDR3 sequence is 12 residues long. Per germline, CDR1 ENHRY and CDR2 SYGVKD. Trimming removed 3 bases at V and 7 bases at J, with 10 bases between. The CDR3 loop is CAISDPGVEQYF. Here the CDR3 DNA reads TGTGCCATCAGTGACCCGGGAGTAGAGCAGTACTTC.

This clone was counted a few times. The chain recombines TRBV20-1 with TRBJ1-2, with D possibly TRBD1 on 5 matching bases. Germline V gene data show CDR1 as DFQATT and CDR2 as SNEGSKA (reference sequence). V gave up 6 bases and J gave up 5 bases, with 10 bases separating them. The CDR3 is 11 residues long. In DNA form, the CDR3 reads TGCAGTGCGGGGAGACAGTATGGCTACACCTTC. This translates into CSAGRQYGYTF.

V is TRBV15 and J is TRBJ1-3; D unresolved. Trimming stripped 0 bases from V and 4 bases from J, with 7 bases between. CDR1 is LNHNV and CDR2 is YYDKDF in the germline V gene (reference sequence). CDR3 length: 14 amino acids. The chain's CDR3 is CATSRDRGGNTIYF. The DNA of the CDR3 is TGTGCCACCAGCAGAGATCGAGGGGGAAACACCATATATTTT.

This clone was picked up one time. The chain couples TRBV19 to TRBJ1-5; 8 bases map to TRBD1. This CDR3 region has 14 residues. From germline, CDR1 is LNHDA and CDR2 SQIVND (reference sequence). V was clipped by 2 bases and J by 5 bases; unmatched bases: 2. CDR3 DNA sequence: TGTGCCAGTAGTATATCGACAGGGGATCAGCCCCAGCATTTT. Its protein product is CASSISTGDQPQHF. The whole variable domain, remainder taken from reference TRBV19 and TRBJ1-5, is DGGITQSPKYLFRKEGQNVTLSCEQNLNHDAMYWYRQDPGQGLRLIYYSQIVNDFQKGDIAEGYSVSREKKESFPLTVTSAQKNPTAFYLCASSISTGDQPQHFGDGTRLSIL.

This chain links TRBV5-4 with TRBJ1-6, with D possibly being TRBD1 (5 bases). The CDR3 contains 16 residues. Looked up from germline, CDR1 is SGHNT and CDR2 is YYREEE (reference sequence). V lost 0 bases, J lost 9 bases, and 16 bases lay in between. The CDR3 reads CASSLDGTSVGSPLHF. In DNA form, the CDR3 reads TGTGCCAGCAGCTTGGATGGGACGTCCGTGGGTTCACCCCTCCACTTT. Drawing the rest from reference TRBV5-4 and TRBJ1-6, the complete variable domain is ETGVTQSPTHLIKTRGQQVTLRCSSQSGHNTVSWYQQALGQGPQFIFQYYREEENGRGNFPPRFSGLQFPNYSSELNVNALELDDSALYLCASSLDGTSVGSPLHFGNGTRLTVT.

The V and J genes are TRBV28 and TRBJ2-5; D could derive from TRBD1 or TRBD2 (5 bases each). CDR1 and CDR2 from the germline V gene are MDHEN and SYDVKM. V was shortened by 6 bases and J by 2 bases, with 16 bases between the two germline ends. There are 15 residues in the CDR3. The CDR3 DNA reads TGTGCCAGCAGCTCCGGGGCAGGGCCTCAAGAGACCCAGTACTTC. This codes for CASSSGAGPQETQYF.

CDR3 nucleotides: TGTGCCAGCAGCGTCCTTACAGGGTCCGGAAACACCATATATTTT. It translates to CASSVLTGSGNTIYF. The rearrangement uses TRBV9 and TRBJ1-3, with D tentatively TRBD1 (6 bases). Deletions cut 2 bases from V and 4 bases from J, with 13 bases between. The CDR3 spans 15 residues. Germline CDR1 SGDLS, CDR2 YYNGEE.

This chain joins TRBV7-9 and TRBJ2-5; perhaps D is TRBD1 or TRBD2 (5 bases each). Germline values: CDR1 SEHNR, CDR2 FQNEAQ (reference sequence). Trimming cost V 4 bases and J 1 base, with 19 bases left between them. This CDR3 contains 17 residues. The chain's CDR3 is CASSWGLGRRGQETQYF. DNA of the CDR3: TGTGCCAGCAGCTGGGGGTTGGGCAGAAGGGGCCAAGAGACCCAGTACTTC.

The rearrangement joins TRBV5-4 to TRBJ1-1, with TRBD1 matching over 7 bases. Germline V gene sequence: CDR1 SGHNT, CDR2 YYREEE (reference sequence). J was trimmed by 6 bases and V by 6 bases; bases with no gene match: 8. The CDR3 contains 13 residues. The CDR3 DNA follows: TGTGCCAGCACAATCAGGGGGTCGCCTGAAGCTTTCTTT. This gives the protein CASTIRGSPEAFF.

V gene TRBV19 combines with J gene TRBJ2-7; TRBD1 matches 8 bases. The germline V gene encodes CDR1 LNHDA and CDR2 SQIVND (reference sequence). V trimming: 4 bases; J trimming: 2 bases; junction bases outside the gene matches: 4. The CDR3 is 14 residues long. The CDR3 spells CASSTWTGTYEQYF. The CDR3 bases are TGTGCCAGTAGTACATGGACAGGGACCTACGAGCAGTACTTC. The whole variable domain, filled in from reference TRBV19 and TRBJ2-7, reads DGGITQSPKYLFRKEGQNVTLSCEQNLNHDAMYWYRQDPGQGLRLIYYSQIVNDFQKGDIAEGYSVSREKKESFPLTVTSAQKNPTAFYLCASSTWTGTYEQYFGPGTRLTVT.

The chain combines TRBV29-1 with TRBJ2-3; perhaps TRBD1 as D (6 bases). The V gene's germline CDR1 is SQVTM and CDR2 ANQGSEA. This CDR3 spans 15 amino acids. V gave up 8 bases and J gave up 1 base, with 19 bases separating them. The DNA for the CDR3 is TGCAGCCAAATCTCAGGGGCGACGGGCACAGATACGCAGTATTTT. Amino acids: CSQISGATGTDTQYF.

The chain couples TRBV6-6 to TRBJ1-5; D gene uncertain. V lost 0 bases, J lost 4 bases, and 4 bases lay in between. Germline loops: CDR1 MNHNY, CDR2 SVGAGI (reference sequence). The CDR3 sequence is 13 residues long. The CDR3 region has the DNA TGTGCCAGCAGTTACTCGTTGAATCAGCCCCAGCATTTT. It yields the protein CASSYSLNQPQHF.

The gene calls are TRBV19 and TRBJ1-1; no reliable D call. V was trimmed by 5 bases and J by 0 bases, leaving 7 bases between them. The CDR3 sequence is 13 residues long. Germline loops: CDR1 LNHDA, CDR2 SQIVND (reference sequence). This chain's CDR3 is CASSQTLNTEAFF. Here the CDR3 DNA reads TGTGCCAGTAGTCAGACATTGAACACTGAAGCTTTCTTT.

The genes are TRBV10-3 and TRBJ2-5, with 9 nucleotides matching TRBD2. Germline assignment: CDR1 ENHRY and CDR2 SYGVKD. The V segment lost 10 bases and the J segment 5 bases; nucleotides outside the gene matches: 11. CDR3 length equals 14 residues. This CDR3 reads CATKREATGETQYF. The CDR3 DNA sequence: TGTGCCACCAAGCGGGAGGCCACGGGGGAGACCCAGTACTTC.

This chain joins TRBV6-5 and TRBJ1-1, with 7 bases identical to TRBD1. Germline CDR1 MNHEY, CDR2 SVGAGI. V lost 11 bases, J lost 5 bases, and 11 bases stayed unmatched. This CDR3 contains 13 residues. CDR3 sequence: CAAGQPEVTEAFF. The CDR3 DNA follows: TGTGCCGCGGGACAGCCCGAGGTGACTGAAGCTTTCTTT.

The chain employs TRBV9 and TRBJ2-5; TRBD2 matches 7 bases. J lost 7 bases, V lost 0 bases, and 12 bases had no gene match. The germline gives CDR1 SGDLS, CDR2 YYNGEE. This CDR3 has 16 residues. The CDR3 protein is CASSVAGSSGVGTQYF. DNA for the CDR3: TGTGCCAGCAGCGTAGCGGGGTCTAGCGGAGTGGGGACCCAGTACTTC.

This chain links TRBV7-8 with TRBJ2-7, with D hard to call. There are 15 residues in the CDR3. Trimming removed 2 bases from V and 6 bases from J, with 17 bases in between. Germline V gene lookup returns CDR1 SGHVS and CDR2 FQNEAQ. CDR3 coding DNA: TGTGCCAGCAGCTTAAACCCGACTTCAGGAATCGAGCAGTACTTC. Protein product: CASSLNPTSGIEQYF.

The rearrangement uses TRBV19 and TRBJ2-2; 7 bases align to TRBD2. Germline CDR1 is LNHDA and CDR2 is SQIVND (reference sequence). V lost 6 bases to trimming and J lost 4 bases; unmatched junction nucleotides: 5. The CDR3 totals 14 residues. The CDR3 spells CASSLAATTGELFF. In DNA, the CDR3 is TGTGCCAGTAGCCTAGCGGCTACCACCGGGGAGCTGTTTTTT.

This clone was seen just once. The chain recombines TRBV28 with TRBJ2-1; 12 nucleotides match TRBD2. The CDR3 extends over 17 amino acids. With 3 bases clipped from V and 3 bases from J, the junction kept 6 bases outside the gene matches. Germline values: CDR1 MDHEN, CDR2 SYDVKM. As DNA, the CDR3 is TGTGCCAGCAGTTTTGTCCGGACTAGCGGGAACTACAATGAGCAGTTCTTC. Translating gives CASSFVRTSGNYNEQFF.

Only a few counts were recorded for this clone. The genes are TRBV19 and TRBJ1-1; no clear D gene. This CDR3 region has 11 residues. Germline lookup yields CDR1 LNHDA and CDR2 SQIVND (reference sequence). Trimming pared 5 bases from V and 1 base from J, leaving 2 bases between. CDR3 amino acids: CASSQNTEAFF. CDR3 sequence (DNA): TGTGCCAGTAGTCAGAACACTGAAGCTTTCTTT.

CDR3 sequence: CASLDRGGRNTEAFF. Here the CDR3 DNA reads TGTGCCAGCCTGGACAGGGGTGGCCGAAACACTGAAGCTTTCTTT. V gene TRBV28 combines with J gene TRBJ1-1; the match to TRBD1 covers 9 bases. Trimming removed 8 bases from V and 2 bases from J; junction bases left unmatched: 9. The germline gives CDR1 MDHEN, CDR2 SYDVKM. This CDR3 has 15 residues.

The chain is built from TRBV28 and TRBJ2-2; D perhaps matches TRBD1 (6 bases). The CDR3 extends over 14 amino acids. The V gene's germline CDR1 is MDHEN and CDR2 SYDVKM. The germline V and J ends were trimmed by 5 bases and 7 bases, with 14 bases remaining between them. CDR3 in DNA: TGTGCCAGCAGTGGTTGGACAGACCTCGGGGAGCTGTTTTTT. It is translated as CASSGWTDLGELFF.

This clone was picked up a small number of times. The chain couples TRBV6-6 to TRBJ1-1; the D is unclear. The CDR3 is 13 residues long. Germline V lookup: CDR1 MNHNY, CDR2 SVGAGI (reference sequence). V lost 2 bases, J lost 1 base, and 5 bases lay in between. In DNA form, the CDR3 reads TGTGCCAGCAGTTACGGAGGGAACACTGAAGCTTTCTTT. Residues: CASSYGGNTEAFF.